These T cell receptor beta chains were read from a single sample in a study of cytomegalovirus exposure and HLA in healthy donors. Only in-frame clones appear in the TCRdb table, and some are missing; sequencing was by immunoSEQ multiplex PCR. This table holds under 130,000 clones, roughly 85% found once. The specimen was PBMCs. The receptors originated from a woman aged 40 to 50 in good health and CMV-seronegative. CDR3s include the opening cysteine and the closing phenylalanine or tryptophan. Each record gives: D gene, J gene, V gene, clone size, CDR3 DNA, CDR3 protein. A D gene is named only where the DNA matches it firmly. Some rows mark clone size as missing; the rest say once, few, many or name a class of expanded clone.

d_call: TRBD2; j_call: TRBJ2-7; v_call: TRBV7-2; clone_size: .; cdr3_nt: TGTGCCAGCAGCCCCTCGGCCGGTAGCGGGGACTTCGGTCTATCCGAGCAGTACTTC; cdr3_aa: CASSPSAGSGDFGLSEQYF
d_call: .; j_call: TRBJ1-1; v_call: TRBV10-3; clone_size: .; cdr3_nt: TGTGCCATCAGTGAGTCGACGCGGGTGAACACTGAAGCTTTCTTT; cdr3_aa: CAISESTRVNTEAFF
d_call: TRBD2; j_call: TRBJ2-1; v_call: TRBV5-6; clone_size: few; cdr3_nt: TGTGCCAGCAGCTTTGGGACTAGCGCTAACAATGAGCAGTTCTTC; cdr3_aa: CASSFGTSANNEQFF
d_call: TRBD1; j_call: TRBJ1-1; v_call: TRBV18; clone_size: .; cdr3_nt: TGTGCCAGCTCCCCCGGGCAGGGGGCATTGAACACTGAAGCTTTCTTT; cdr3_aa: CASSPGQGALNTEAFF
d_call: .; j_call: TRBJ1-1; v_call: TRBV27; clone_size: few; cdr3_nt: TGTGCCAGCAGTTCGGGATATAACACTGAAGCTTTCTTT; cdr3_aa: CASSSGYNTEAFF
d_call: TRBD2; j_call: TRBJ2-1; v_call: TRBV19; clone_size: .; cdr3_nt: TGTGCCAGTAGTACACCGGGACTAGCGGCTAACAATGAGCAGTTCTTC; cdr3_aa: CASSTPGLAANNEQFF
d_call: TRBD2; j_call: TRBJ2-7; v_call: TRBV5-1; clone_size: once; cdr3_nt: TGCGCCAGCAGCGATCCCAGCGGGAGGGATAACGAGCAGTACTTC; cdr3_aa: CASSDPSGRDNEQYF
d_call: TRBD1; j_call: TRBJ1-2; v_call: TRBV11-2; clone_size: .; cdr3_nt: TGTGCCAGCAGCTTAGATCACGGGACAGCGGCTGGCTACACCTTC; cdr3_aa: CASSLDHGTAAGYTF
d_call: TRBD1; j_call: TRBJ2-7; v_call: TRBV28; clone_size: .; cdr3_nt: TGTGCCAGCAGTTCAAAGGGACAGGGAACCTACGAGCAGTACTTC; cdr3_aa: CASSSKGQGTYEQYF
d_call: .; j_call: TRBJ2-2; v_call: TRBV19; clone_size: .; cdr3_nt: TGTGCCAGTAGCGGACAAGCGAACACCGGGGAGCTGTTTTTT; cdr3_aa: CASSGQANTGELFF
d_call: TRBD1; j_call: TRBJ1-2; v_call: TRBV6-5; clone_size: .; cdr3_nt: TGTGCCACCGTGGACAGGGCGAAGGACGGCTACACCTTC; cdr3_aa: CATVDRAKDGYTF
d_call: .; j_call: TRBJ1-2; v_call: TRBV27; clone_size: .; cdr3_nt: TGTGCCAGCAGTTTAGGAGGGCAAGGCTATGGCTACACCTTC; cdr3_aa: CASSLGGQGYGYTF
d_call: .; j_call: TRBJ2-1; v_call: TRBV5-1; clone_size: .; cdr3_nt: TGCGCCAGCAGCCTCAGGGTTAATGAGCAGTTCTTC; cdr3_aa: CASSLRVNEQFF
d_call: TRBD2; j_call: TRBJ2-1; v_call: TRBV5-1; clone_size: .; cdr3_nt: TGCGCCAGCAGCTTCCTAGCGGGAGGGCCTGGGGAGCAGTTCTTC; cdr3_aa: CASSFLAGGPGEQFF
d_call: .; j_call: TRBJ2-3; v_call: TRBV7-2; clone_size: .; cdr3_nt: TGTGCCAGCAGGACACGTAGCGGAGGCCCAGATACGCAGTATTTT; cdr3_aa: CASRTRSGGPDTQYF
d_call: TRBD2; j_call: TRBJ2-1; v_call: TRBV27; clone_size: .; cdr3_nt: TGTGCCAGCAGTCCGGGGACTAGCGGGAGGGGTGAGCAGTTCTTC; cdr3_aa: CASSPGTSGRGEQFF
d_call: TRBD1; j_call: TRBJ1-4; v_call: TRBV7-2; clone_size: once; cdr3_nt: TGTGCCAGCAGCCCGGACAGGGCTAATGAAAAACTGTTTTTT; cdr3_aa: CASSPDRANEKLFF
d_call: .; j_call: TRBJ2-2; v_call: TRBV7-9; clone_size: .; cdr3_nt: TGTGCCAGCAGCCTGGGGACATCGAACACCGGGGAGCTGTTTTTT; cdr3_aa: CASSLGTSNTGELFF
d_call: TRBD1; j_call: TRBJ1-4; v_call: TRBV30; clone_size: .; cdr3_nt: TGTGCCTGGACCGGACAGGGCGATGAAAAACTGTTTTTT; cdr3_aa: CAWTGQGDEKLFF
d_call: .; j_call: TRBJ2-1; v_call: TRBV27; clone_size: .; cdr3_nt: TGTGCCAGCACCTTCAGCGGATACAATGAGCAGTTCTTC; cdr3_aa: CASTFSGYNEQFF
d_call: TRBD2; j_call: TRBJ2-1; v_call: TRBV29-1; clone_size: .; cdr3_nt: TGCAGCGCGGGACTAGCGGGAACGAATGAGCAGTTCTTC; cdr3_aa: CSAGLAGTNEQFF
d_call: .; j_call: TRBJ1-1; v_call: TRBV5-8; clone_size: .; cdr3_nt: TGTGCCAGCAGCTTGGGGGGGCCGCGGGCGGCGAACACTGAAGCTTTCTTT; cdr3_aa: CASSLGGPRAANTEAFF
d_call: TRBD1; j_call: TRBJ1-2; v_call: TRBV6-5; clone_size: .; cdr3_nt: TGTGCCAGCAGTTACGATTTGGGGACAGGGGCCCCAGGCTACACCTTC; cdr3_aa: CASSYDLGTGAPGYTF
d_call: .; j_call: TRBJ1-5; v_call: TRBV23-1; clone_size: .; cdr3_nt: TGCGCCAGCAGTCTTCGGTACAGGCTAGATCAGCCCCAGCATTTT; cdr3_aa: CASSLRYRLDQPQHF
d_call: TRBD2; j_call: TRBJ2-7; v_call: TRBV5-4; clone_size: few; cdr3_nt: TGTGCCAGCAGCTTGCGGCTAGCGGGAGGGCTGGACGAGCAGTACTTC; cdr3_aa: CASSLRLAGGLDEQYF
d_call: .; j_call: TRBJ1-6; v_call: TRBV4-3; clone_size: few; cdr3_nt: TGCGCCAGCAGCCAAGAGGAGTCCTATAATTCACCCCTCCACTTT; cdr3_aa: CASSQEESYNSPLHF
d_call: .; j_call: TRBJ1-4; v_call: TRBV19; clone_size: .; cdr3_nt: TGTGCCAGTAGTATCCAAGGGGTTAGTGAAAAACTGTTTTTT; cdr3_aa: CASSIQGVSEKLFF
d_call: .; j_call: TRBJ2-7; v_call: TRBV2; clone_size: .; cdr3_nt: TGTGCCAGCATGATGGCGGGTTCCTACGAGCAGTACTTC; cdr3_aa: CASMMAGSYEQYF
d_call: TRBD2; j_call: TRBJ2-7; v_call: TRBV29-1; clone_size: .; cdr3_nt: TGCAGCGTTGAAGATCGGGGAGGGAGGCCCGGTAGCGAGCAGTACTTC; cdr3_aa: CSVEDRGGRPGSEQYF
d_call: TRBD1; j_call: TRBJ1-6; v_call: TRBV2; clone_size: .; cdr3_nt: TGTGCCAGCAGAATGGGACAGAATTCACCCCTCCACTTT; cdr3_aa: CASRMGQNSPLHF
d_call: .; j_call: TRBJ1-1; v_call: TRBV10-1; clone_size: .; cdr3_nt: TGCGCCAGCAGTGAGTCTCGGCACAGGCCTATCGAGAGGACTGAAGCTTTCTTT; cdr3_aa: CASSESRHRPIERTEAFF
d_call: .; j_call: TRBJ1-4; v_call: TRBV15; clone_size: .; cdr3_nt: TGTGCCACCAGCAGAGAGGGGTTGGGGGCTCTCACGGAAAAACTGTTTTTT; cdr3_aa: CATSREGLGALTEKLFF
d_call: TRBD1; j_call: TRBJ1-5; v_call: TRBV28; clone_size: few; cdr3_nt: TGTGCCAGCAGTTACCTCGCAGGGGGCATTCAGCCCCAGCATTTT; cdr3_aa: CASSYLAGGIQPQHF